This T cell receptor beta chain was captured in a study of blood T cell repertoires in COVID-19. Study summary: PBMCs, B-cell-depleted T cells, or T cells were the source of the cDNA or gDNA that made up the material.

V was trimmed by 6 bases and J by 2 bases, leaving 14 bases between them. The CDR3 runs 14 residues. CDR1 SQVTM and CDR2 ANQGSEA come from the germline V gene. Participant age was roughly 18 to 90 years, and participants resided in 20 to 30 US areas. Original analysis: Reference gene primer amplification gave nucleated cell count estimates. Method: immunoSEQ multiplex PCR; TCRdb's copy keeps in-frame clones and lacks some. V, J and clone size derive from that table, while D and trimming were established from the DNA sequence. The sample has some 210,000 clones, 70% to 90% seen once. The chain couples TRBV29-1 to TRBJ2-1, with D possibly TRBD2 on 7 matching bases. Sequenced input: PBMCs or T cells enriched from blood (not recorded which). The receptor was derived from a man in his forties or fifties who had recovered from COVID-19. The CDR3 DNA follows: TGCAGCGTCCCCAGGGGACTAACCTACAATGAGCAGTTCTTC. Its protein is CSVPRGLTYNEQFF.